This T cell receptor (beta chain) emerged from a study of T cells in localized non-small cell lung cancer. Whole-study results and caveats: In adjacent lung appeared a median 57 of the top 100 tumor clones. Uninvolved adjacent lung, not tumor, had the highest T cell clonality. Overall survival was longer when the density of T cells in the blood was higher.

The germline V gene encodes CDR1 SGHNT and CDR2 YENEEA. Trimming took 5 bases from V and 7 from J, leaving 12 bases between them. There are 12 residues in the CDR3. TCRdb's copy holds only in-frame clones and misses some; the assay was immunoSEQ multiplex PCR. The sample yields more than 20,000 clones, 70% to 90% seen once. Turning to this clone: The antigen remains unidentified.

V and J are TRBV11-3 and TRBJ2-7; perhaps TRBD2 as D (5 bases). The sequence derives from a male donor older than 55 with stage I squamous cell lung carcinoma. The source material was peripheral blood, sampled before any cancer treatment. The CDR3 nucleotides read TGTGCCAGCAGCCGCTCGGGGTATGAGCAGTACTTC. Translation: CASSRSGYEQYF.